This T cell receptor (beta chain) came from a study of cytomegalovirus exposure and HLA in healthy donors. Germline V CDR1 and CDR2: ENHRY, SYGVKD. This CDR3 contains 14 residues. Germline trimming cut 2 bases from V and 3 bases from J; bases unmatched to any gene: 2. The donors (healthy individuals) were bone marrow donors. Use of 60 Vbeta and 13 Jbeta primers characterized the PCR. The protocol was immunoSEQ multiplex PCR, while the TCRdb copy is restricted to in-frame clones and leaves out a portion. The profile covers about 130,000 clones, with more than 75% appearing a single time and approximately 11% taken by the ten largest. This clone was picked up many times.

The sequence was collected from a man aged 25-40 years in good health and CMV-seropositive. This rearrangement joins TRBV10-3 to TRBJ2-7; TRBD1 matches 9 bases. Specimen: PBMCs. DNA of the CDR3: TGTGCCATCAGTGAGCCGGGACAGGGCTACGAGCAGTACTTC. Amino acid sequence: CAISEPGQGYEQYF.